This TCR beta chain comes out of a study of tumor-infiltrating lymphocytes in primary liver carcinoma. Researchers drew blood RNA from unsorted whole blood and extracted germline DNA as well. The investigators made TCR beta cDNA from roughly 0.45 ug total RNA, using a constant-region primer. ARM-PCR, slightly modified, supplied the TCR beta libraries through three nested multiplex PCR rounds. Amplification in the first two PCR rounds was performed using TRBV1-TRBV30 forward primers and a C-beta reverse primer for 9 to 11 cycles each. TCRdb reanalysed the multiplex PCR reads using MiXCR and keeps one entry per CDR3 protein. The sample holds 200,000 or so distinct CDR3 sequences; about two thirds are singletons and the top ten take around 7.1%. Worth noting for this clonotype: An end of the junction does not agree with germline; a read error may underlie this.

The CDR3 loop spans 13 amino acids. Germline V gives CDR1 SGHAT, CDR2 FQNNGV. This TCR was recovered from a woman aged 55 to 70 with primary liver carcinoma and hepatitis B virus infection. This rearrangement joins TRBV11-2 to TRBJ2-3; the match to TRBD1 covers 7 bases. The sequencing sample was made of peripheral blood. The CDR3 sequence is CACSLDRAGTQYF. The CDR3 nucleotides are TGTGCCTGCAGCTTAGACAGGGCTGGTACGCAGTATTTT.